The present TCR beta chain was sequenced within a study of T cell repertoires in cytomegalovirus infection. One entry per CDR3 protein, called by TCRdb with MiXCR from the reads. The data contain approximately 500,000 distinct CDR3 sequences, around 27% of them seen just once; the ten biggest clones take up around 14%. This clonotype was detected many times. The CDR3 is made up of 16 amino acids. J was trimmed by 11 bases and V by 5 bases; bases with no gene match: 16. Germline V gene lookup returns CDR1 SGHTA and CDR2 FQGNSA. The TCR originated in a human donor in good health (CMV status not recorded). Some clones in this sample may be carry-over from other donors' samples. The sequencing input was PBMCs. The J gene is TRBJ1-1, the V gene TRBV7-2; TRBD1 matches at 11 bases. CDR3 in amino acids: CASSLLGGRTGGTAFF. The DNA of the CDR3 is TGTGCCAGCAGCCTCCTTGGAGGGCGGACAGGGGGCACCGCTTTCTTT.